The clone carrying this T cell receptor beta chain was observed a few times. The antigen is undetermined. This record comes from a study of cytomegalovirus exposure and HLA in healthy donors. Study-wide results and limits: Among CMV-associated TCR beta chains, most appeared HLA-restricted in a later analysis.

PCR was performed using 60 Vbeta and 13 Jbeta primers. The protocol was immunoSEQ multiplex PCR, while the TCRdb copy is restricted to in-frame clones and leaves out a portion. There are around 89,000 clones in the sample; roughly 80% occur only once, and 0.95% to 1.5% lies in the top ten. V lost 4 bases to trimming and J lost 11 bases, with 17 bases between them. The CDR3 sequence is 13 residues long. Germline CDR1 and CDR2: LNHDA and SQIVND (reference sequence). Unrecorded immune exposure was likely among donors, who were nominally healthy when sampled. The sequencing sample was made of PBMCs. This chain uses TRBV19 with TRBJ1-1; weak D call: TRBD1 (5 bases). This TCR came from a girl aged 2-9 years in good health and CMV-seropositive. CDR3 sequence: CASSTGSLPGAFF. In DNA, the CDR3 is TGTGCCAGTAGTACTGGATCCCTACCAGGGGCTTTCTTT.